The next 18 T cell receptor beta chains were all read from a single sample in a study of post-analysis software for immune sequencing data. General study points: Elevated frequency relative to controls characterized 4 or 5 TRBV segments in patients, TRBV5-6, TRBV5-1 and TRBV20-1 among them.

The TCR beta cDNA libraries contained unique molecular identifiers. TCRdb processed the PCR reads anew with MiXCR; each CDR3 protein has one entry. The sample lists approximately 260,000 distinct CDR3 sequences; approximately 34% were seen once. These receptors' targets are unknown. Sequenced sample: blood. The receptor set was obtained from a girl between 10 and 17 years old with multiple sclerosis.

Turning to this clonotype: A much larger clone sits a single nucleotide away, making a read error possible. This chain links TRBV7-9 with TRBJ2-5; perhaps TRBD2 as D (5 bases). The V gene lost 0 bases and the J gene lost 11 bases, with 13 bases spanning the gap. Germline V gene data show CDR1 as SEHNR and CDR2 as FQNEAQ (reference sequence). CDR3 size: 13 residues. DNA of the CDR3: TGTGCCAGCAGCTTAGCGGGAGCAGAGGAGCAGTACTTC. Translated: CASSLAGAEEQYF. Supplemented by reference TRBV7-9 and TRBJ2-5, the full variable domain reads DTGVSQNPRHKITKRGQNVTFRCDPISEHNRLYWYRQTLGQGPEFLTYFQNEAQLEKSRLLSDRFSAERPKGSFSTLEIQRTEQGDSAMYLCASSLAGAEEQYFGPGTRLLVL.

This clonotype was detected many times. The CDR3 DNA follows: TGTGCCAGCAACTCCCTCGGCTCAGGGAAAGGCTACACCTTC. Translation gives CASNSLGSGKGYTF. This chain links TRBV28 with TRBJ1-2, with a possible D match to TRBD1 (5 bases). The germline V and J ends were trimmed by 7 bases and 8 bases, with 20 bases remaining between them. From germline, CDR1 is MDHEN and CDR2 SYDVKM. CDR3 size: 14 residues.

The J gene is TRBJ2-1, the V gene TRBV7-2, with 9 bases matching TRBD2. This CDR3 is 13 amino acids long. Unmatched junction bases numbered 5, after V lost 4 bases and J lost 10 bases. Looked up from germline, CDR1 is SGHTA and CDR2 is FQGNSA. CDR3 DNA: TGTGCCAGCAGCTCCTTAGCGGGGGAAGAGCAGTTCTTC. Translating gives CASSSLAGEEQFF.

This chain uses TRBV29-1 with TRBJ2-1; unclear D gene. The J call is in doubt because the DNA end fits TRBJ2-7 better. The CDR3 covers 12 residues. From germline, CDR1 is SQVTM and CDR2 ANQGSEA. The CDR3 sequence is CSVLTLRYEQYF. Written as DNA, the CDR3 is TGCAGCGTTCTAACGCTCCGCTACGAGCAGTACTTC.

This chain uses TRBV15 with TRBJ2-1, with 10 nucleotides matching TRBD1. V lost 9 bases to trimming and J lost 4 bases; unmatched junction nucleotides: 6. This CDR3 contains 14 residues. Germline CDR1 reads LNHNV; CDR2 reads YYDKDF (reference sequence). The CDR3 sequence: CATARTGGYNEQFF. For the CDR3, the DNA is TGTGCCACGGCACGGACAGGGGGTTACAATGAGCAGTTCTTC.

This clonotype was observed at least ten times. The rearrangement uses TRBV6-6 and TRBJ2-1, with 7 nucleotides matching TRBD2. Trimming at V came to 0 bases and at J to 9 bases, leaving 5 bases not matched to a gene. This CDR3 comprises 14 residues. Germline V gene lookup returns CDR1 MNHNY and CDR2 SVGAGI (reference sequence). CDR3 nucleotides: TGTGCCAGCAGTTACTCGCTAGCGGAAGCTGAGCAGTTCTTC. This codes for CASSYSLAEAEQFF.

This clonotype was seen a handful of times. The chain links TRBV12-3 or TRBV12-4 to TRBJ2-5; D gene unclear. The ends were cut back, 1 base at V and 11 bases at J, with 8 bases in the middle. This CDR3 has 11 residues. The CDR3 region has the DNA TGTGCCAGCAGTTTAGGTTCGGAGCAGTACTTC. This gives the protein CASSLGSEQYF.

Only a few counts were recorded for this clonotype. This sequence may be a read error, since a much larger clone differs from it by one base. The V and J genes are TRBV5-1 and TRBJ2-1; 7 bases align to TRBD2. Losses at the gene ends were 4 bases for V and 0 bases for J; bases not matched to a gene: 10. This CDR3 region has 17 residues. Germline V CDR1 and CDR2: SGHRS, YFSETQ. CDR3 nucleotides: TGCGCCAGCAGCCCTCTGAGGCGGGGGAGCTCCTACAATGAGCAGTTCTTC. Translated: CASSPLRRGSSYNEQFF.

The genes are TRBV6-5 and TRBJ1-2; no firm D call. There are 13 residues in the CDR3. CDR1 and CDR2 (germline): MNHEY, SVGAGI. Trimming removed 4 bases at V and 4 bases at J, with 10 bases between. CDR3 in amino acids: CASSFGPVYGYTF. DNA of the CDR3: TGTGCCAGCAGTTTCGGGCCCGTCTATGGCTACACCTTC.

This clonotype appeared a few times. The V gene is TRBV12-3 or TRBV12-4, the J gene TRBJ2-3; 7 bases are shared with TRBD2. This CDR3 spans 17 amino acids. V lost 6 bases to trimming and J lost 2 bases; unmatched junction nucleotides: 14. The CDR3 here is CASSPPPSGYVTDTQYF. DNA for the CDR3: TGTGCCAGCAGCCCCCCGCCTAGCGGATATGTCACAGATACGCAGTATTTT.

Ten or more counts support this clonotype. This rearrangement joins TRBV5-5 to TRBJ2-1; D is unclear. V was clipped by 0 bases and J by 6 bases, with 10 bases between them. Germline V gives CDR1 SGHKS, CDR2 YYEKEE (reference sequence). This CDR3 spans 14 amino acids. The CDR3 DNA sequence: TGTGCCAGCAGCTTGGTGGCAGACTTCAATGAGCAGTTCTTC. Protein sequence: CASSLVADFNEQFF.

This clonotype was seen ten or more times. The genes are TRBV7-9 and TRBJ2-5; D is perhaps TRBD1 or TRBD2 (5 bases each). The CDR3 totals 14 residues. V gave up 7 bases and J gave up 3 bases, with 15 bases separating them. Per germline, CDR1 SEHNR and CDR2 FQNEAQ (reference sequence). CDR3 protein: CASTNSGAEETQYF. CDR3 bases: TGTGCCAGCACCAATTCCGGGGCGGAAGAGACCCAGTACTTC.

The CDR3 loop is CASSPGGQGGYEQYF. The CDR3 DNA follows: TGTGCCAGCAGCCCCGGGGGGCAGGGAGGCTACGAGCAGTACTTC. V gene TRBV7-3 combines with J gene TRBJ2-7, with D possibly being TRBD2 (7 bases). The CDR3 runs to 15 residues. Per germline, CDR1 SGHTA and CDR2 FQGTGA. V was cut by 5 bases and J by 3 bases, with 17 bases left in between.

On this clonotype: An end of the junction differs from the germline gene, which may be a read error. The chain has TRBV5-1 and TRBJ1-6, with D tentatively TRBD1 (5 bases). Germline CDR1 is SGHRS and CDR2 is YFSETQ. This CDR3 has 14 residues. The CDR3 region has the DNA TGCGCCAGCAGCTTGGGACAGTATAATTCACCCCCCCACTTT. Protein: CASSLGQYNSPPHF.

The gene calls are TRBV5-6 and TRBJ1-1, with 8 bases fitting TRBD1. The germline gives CDR1 SGHDT, CDR2 YYEEEE. This CDR3 is 18 amino acids long. V shed 5 bases, J shed 0 bases, and the junction held 15 bases outside the gene matches. The CDR3 loop reads CASRKTGTGASMNTEAFF. CDR3 in DNA: TGTGCCAGCAGAAAAACCGGGACAGGCGCCTCCATGAACACTGAAGCTTTCTTT.

The table lists this clonotype with many counts. The V gene is TRBV7-9, the J gene TRBJ1-6, with no clear D. CDR1 is SEHNR and CDR2 is FQNEAQ in the germline V gene (reference sequence). V gave up 6 bases and J gave up 8 bases, with 14 bases separating them. The CDR3 spans 14 residues. The CDR3 is CASRDLMIDSPLHF. Written as DNA, the CDR3 is TGTGCCAGCAGGGATTTGATGATTGATTCACCCCTCCACTTT.

The chain joins TRBV7-9 to TRBJ1-3; maybe TRBD1 (6 bases). The germline V gene has CDR1 SEHNR and CDR2 FQNEAQ (reference sequence). This CDR3 region has 17 residues. The V end lost 2 bases, the J end lost 4 bases, and 18 bases lay between the germline ends. The CDR3 protein is CASSLTRGVLRGNTIYF. CDR3 in DNA: TGTGCCAGCAGCTTAACCAGGGGAGTCCTCCGAGGAAACACCATATATTTT.

This chain uses TRBV7-2 with TRBJ2-3, with 12 nucleotides matching TRBD1. V shed 5 bases, J shed 7 bases, and the junction held 4 bases outside the gene matches. CDR1 is SGHTA, CDR2 FQGNSA, per germline. This CDR3 is 14 amino acids long. CDR3 DNA sequence: TGTGCCAGCAGCCGGGACAGGGGGCCCTATACGCAGTATTTT. Translation: CASSRDRGPYTQYF.